Sequencing of this T cell receptor (beta chain) was carried out in a study of cytomegalovirus exposure and HLA in healthy donors. General study results and limits: The presence/absence work took it that sequencing depth was about the same across donors. Looking again later, the authors saw that most CMV-associated TCR beta chains seemed HLA-restricted.

This clone was seen a single time. The antigen remains unidentified. PCR used 60 Vbeta primers and 13 Jbeta primers. Sequenced by immunoSEQ multiplex PCR; TCRdb stores in-frame clones only, minus some. The sample records approximately 160,000 clones, 65% to 85% being singletons. Germline CDR1 and CDR2: SGHTA and FQGTGA. Trimming took 5 bases from V and 4 from J, leaving 14 bases between them. The CDR3 covers 14 residues. What was sequenced was PBMCs. The clonotype originates from a woman aged 45 to 65 in good health and CMV-seropositive. The V call is TRBV7-3, the J call TRBJ1-1; tentative D call: TRBD1 (5 bases). The CDR3 loop is CASSPSGGVTEAFF. DNA for the CDR3: TGTGCCAGCAGCCCCTCGGGGGGAGTCACTGAAGCTTTCTTT.